This TCR beta chain was recorded in a study of blood T cells in healthy people across ages (dated by TCRdb to 2015 to 2017). Regarding the study in general: In model experiments, template switching captured about one uniquely barcoded TCR beta cDNA molecule for every two T cells. The study measured age-related changes in TCR beta repertoire diversity using deep sequencing normalized with unique cDNA molecular identifiers. Donors were grouped into four age groups: young (average roughly 15 years), middle-aged (around 39), aged (62) and long-lived (approximately 75). The study analyzed two additional independent replicas of 1 million unique cDNA reads from the same blood draw for two donors, one aged 18 to 29 and one aged 80 or older.

The library was prepared using 5' RACE. Sequencing relied on an Illumina HiSeq 2500. A second PCR of roughly 7 to 12 cycles was performed with a sample-barcoded 5' primer and a J-beta primer mix. A template-switch 5' adaptor carrying 12 random nucleotides introduced a unique molecular identifier onto each TCR beta cDNA molecule. At least 2.5 million CDR3-containing paired-end reads were obtained from each sample. First-strand cDNA was synthesized from all RNA with the Mint cDNA synthesis kit, primed by a TRBC-specific oligonucleotide. All cDNA was treated with uracil-DNA glycosylase and then went through a first 18-cycle PCR with the universal primers M1SS and BC2_uni_R. Per the source publication's procedure: For normalization, 1 million high-quality reads, each with a distinct molecular identifier, were randomly selected from each sample. Instead of being binned into consensus sequences, reads that shared molecular identifiers were thrown out. MiTCR, run with a Q25 quality threshold and the strictest error-elimination algorithm, handled CDR3 identification, clonotype clustering and error correction. A nonparametric unseen species model with Euler transformation was used to estimate lower-bound total TCR beta diversity. TCRdb reprocessing: public reads trimmed at Q25 with fastp, clones called with MiXCR, in-frame beta chains kept. Entries that share a CDR3 protein sequence are merged under the most common genes and DNA. The V and J calls and clone size are TCRdb's, not the authors'. Present in this sample are approximately 800,000 distinct CDR3 sequences, 20% to 30% of which were seen just once. Approximately 2.9% of the sample belongs to the ten largest clones.

With respect to this clonotype: The specificity of this receptor is unknown. Base qualities are not provided; no much larger clone lies one nucleotide away.

In the germline V gene (reference sequence), CDR1 corresponds to LNHNV and CDR2 to YYDKDF. The CDR3 runs 15 amino acids, cysteine and phenylalanine included. Only the CDR3 region is kept as DNA, spanning 45 bases read in frame from base 1. V gives up 7 bases and J gives up 2 bases, and the segment between their germline ends measures 15 bases. Points the paper makes about the study in general: Estimates of total diversity from one million sequenced T cells were regarded as lower bounds and underestimates. Because profiling used bulk unsorted PBMCs, naive and antigen-experienced compartments could not be compared conclusively. As age increased, observed TCR beta diversity per million T cells dropped in a roughly linear way, and a significant reduction was already evident by age 40. The percentage of naive T cells measured by flow cytometry correlated strongly with observed TCR beta diversity. The CMV infection status of donors was not known, potentially confounding age-related changes in expanded clonotypes. The long-lived group showed more naive CD4+ T cells, fewer expanded clones and increased TCR diversity than the aged group, suggesting age selection.

The 39 donors, aged roughly 6 to 95 years, were systemically healthy Caucasian individuals from Russia. Each donor gave ten milliliters of peripheral blood, collected into EDTA-treated Vacutainer tubes. Ficoll-Paque density-gradient centrifugation was used to isolate PBMCs, with at least 6 million per sample. Trizol reagent was used to extract total RNA from the PBMCs, yielding at least 5.5 micrograms per sample. The percentages of naive CD45RAhigh/CD27high T cells were determined by flow cytometry on a PBMC aliquot from every donor. The same sample was also studied in work on T cells of mothers and their children. As noted in the second study: Nine systemically healthy Caucasian individuals served as donors, namely three mothers together with their six children. cDNA synthesis used all of the extracted RNA, with 1.5 ug of RNA in each 15 ul reaction. Sample barcodes and 2-4 random nucleotides were added via the M1S primer in the second PCR. More than 9 million TCR beta CDR3 reads were obtained from each mother, and roughly 3 million reads were obtained from each child. TCR recombination output is similarly shaped by thymic selection in related and unrelated pairs, with a minor effect exerted by inherited differences. Normalized repertoire overlap was always slightly but never significantly higher in related than unrelated mother-child pairs. No persistent microchimeric T cell clones were found, with a detection sensitivity of 75 to 100 clones per million clonotypes. In the study, deep NGS was used to compare the TCR beta repertoires of mothers and children, and features distinguishing related mother-child pairs from unrelated individuals were sought. The mean age was about 37 +/- 4 years for the mothers and approximately 11 +/- 4 years for the children. After adapter ligation was performed with NEBNext reagents, the libraries were sequenced on an Illumina HiSeq 2000 with 100+100 nt paired-end reads. To prevent cross-contamination, the mother and child libraries were prepared one month apart and sequenced in separate runs. Each donor had between about 500,000 and 2,100,000 distinct TCR beta clonotypes identified. Naive TCR beta clonotypes were estimated from low-frequency clonotypes matched to each donor's FACS-determined naive share, without sorting.

This clonotype originated in a boy between 10 and 17 years old in good health. Specimen: blood. The V and J genes are TRBV15 and TRBJ1-5, with a weak D call of TRBD1 (6 bases match). The CDR3 reads as follows: CATTTLDRRNQPQHF. The DNA reads TGTGCCACCACCACCCTGGACAGACGCAATCAGCCCCAGCATTTT.